This T cell receptor (beta chain) stems from a study of resident and recirculating memory T cells in vitiligo. This table comes from immunoSEQ multiplex PCR, and its TCRdb copy is limited to in-frame clones, with some not included. Among around 70,000 clones listed, just over 90% were seen once. This TCR came from a male donor with vitiligo. The sequenced sample consisted of blood.

CDR3 residues: CASSVGAGTEAFF. The CDR3 DNA sequence: TGTGCCAGCAGCGTAGGCGCGGGGACTGAAGCTTTCTTT. The genes are TRBV9 and TRBJ1-1, with D unresolved. V dropped 0 bases and J dropped 5 bases, with 8 bases sitting between them. Per germline, CDR1 SGDLS and CDR2 YYNGEE. This CDR3 has 13 residues.